This T cell receptor beta chain was captured in a study of blood T cell repertoires in COVID-19 (dated by TCRdb to the early 2020s). Regarding the research as a whole: Samples covering the acute and convalescent phases of COVID-19 were provided by collaborators in the United States, Italy and Spain. Where available, HLA class I and class II types were obtained from metadata supplied by the sample provider rather than from assay-based typing. The dataset comprised deeply sampled blood TCRbeta repertoires from subjects exposed to, actively infected with, or recovered from COVID-19. The samples were drawn from the first 160 participants of the ongoing ImmuneRACE study and from some 1,300 subjects provided by 6 global collaborators. The repertoires were released in a freely available public database meant as a resource for research on the immune response to SARS-CoV-2. Nearly every sample came with metadata listing a de-identified subject ID, COVID-19 status, age in years and sex. The material from the prospective study consisted of cDNA or gDNA derived from T cells, B-cell-depleted T cells, or PBMCs.

Collaborating institutions collected whole blood in K2EDTA tubes following their own protocols. For TCRbeta analysis, collaborators shipped samples in one of three forms: frozen whole blood, isolated PBMCs, or DNA extracted from either of those sample types. Remarks on this clone: Its antigen remains undetermined. No much larger clone exists at a distance of one base, and base qualities are not known.

The paper's findings and limits, for the study overall: The quantity of clinical and demographic metadata differed by source and by participant and was supplied without curation.

TCRbeta CDR3 regions were amplified from genomic DNA using the immunoSEQ Assay, a bias-controlled multiplex PCR. Concerning the study's data processing: The number of nucleated cells in each sample was estimated from the amplification of reference gene primers within the assay. To quantify the absolute abundance of each unique TCRbeta CDR3 rearrangement, sequence reads were collapsed and filtered. Productive Simpson clonality was computed per sample as the square root of Simpson's diversity index over productive rearrangements. The table comes from immuneACCESS by way of TCRdb, which keeps in-frame sequences with V and J called. Part of the clones is missing from these tables; in studies checked, under half for an unresolved V gene and the rest for unknown reasons. D and trimming were read from the DNA, whereas the V and J calls and clone size are those reported in that table. The sample contains some 30,000 clones, 75% to 90% of them found a single time. The ten biggest clones cover about 2% of the sample.

This TCR was sampled from a man aged 50 or older with active or convalescent COVID-19. Sample: peripheral blood.

The CDR3 reads as follows: CASSPPGVPYNEQFF. The DNA sequence is TGTGCCAGCAGCCCGCCAGGGGTTCCCTACAATGAGCAGTTCTTC. This receptor chain uses TRBV11-2 and TRBJ2-1; the best D guess is TRBD1, with 6 bases matching. V and J are truncated by 5 bases and 2 bases respectively, leaving an intervening sequence of 13 bases. The CDR3 runs 15 residues from the cysteine to the phenylalanine. Only CDR3 DNA remains: 45 bases, in frame from the first base. CDR1 is given as SGHAT and CDR2 as FQNNGV, both from the germline V gene. Here the CDR3 is joined to the reference TRBV11-2 and TRBJ2-1 genes, and the full variable domain is: EAGVAQSPRYKIIEKRQSVAFWCNPISGHATLYWYQQILGQGPKLLIQFQNNGVVDDSQLPKDRFSAERLKGVDSTLKIQPAKLEDSAVYLCASSPPGVPYNEQFFGPGTRLTVL.